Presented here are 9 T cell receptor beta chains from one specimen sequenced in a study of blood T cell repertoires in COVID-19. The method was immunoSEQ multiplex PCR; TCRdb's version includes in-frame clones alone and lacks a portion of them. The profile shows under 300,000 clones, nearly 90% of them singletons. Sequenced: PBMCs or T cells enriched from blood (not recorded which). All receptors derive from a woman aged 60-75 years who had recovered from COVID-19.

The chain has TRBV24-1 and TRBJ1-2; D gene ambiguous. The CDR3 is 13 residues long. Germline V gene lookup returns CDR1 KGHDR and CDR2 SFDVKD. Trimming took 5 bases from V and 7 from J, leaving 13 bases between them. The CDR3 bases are TGTGCCACCAGTGGGCAGGCTCTGGGTGGCTACACCTTC. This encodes CATSGQALGGYTF.

CDR3 in amino acids: CASSITTGGLIGYTF. For the CDR3, the DNA is TGCGCCAGCAGCATAACGACAGGGGGCTTAATAGGCTACACCTTC. This chain links TRBV5-1 with TRBJ1-2, with 10 positions matching TRBD1. V lost 4 bases to trimming and J lost 8 bases; unmatched junction nucleotides: 11. The length of the CDR3 is 15 residues. Germline V CDR1 and CDR2: SGHRS, YFSETQ.

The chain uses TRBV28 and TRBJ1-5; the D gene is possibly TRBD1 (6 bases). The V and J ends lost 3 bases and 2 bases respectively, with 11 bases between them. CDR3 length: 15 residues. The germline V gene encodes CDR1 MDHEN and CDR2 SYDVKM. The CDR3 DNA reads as TGTGCCAGCAGTTTCCAGGGGTGGGGCAATCAGCCCCAGCATTTT. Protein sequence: CASSFQGWGNQPQHF.

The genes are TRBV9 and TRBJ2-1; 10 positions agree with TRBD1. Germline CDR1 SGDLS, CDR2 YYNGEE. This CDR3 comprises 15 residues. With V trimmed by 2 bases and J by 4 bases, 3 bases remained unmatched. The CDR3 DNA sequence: TGTGCCAGCAGCGTCGGGACAGGGGAGTACAATGAGCAGTTCTTC. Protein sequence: CASSVGTGEYNEQFF.

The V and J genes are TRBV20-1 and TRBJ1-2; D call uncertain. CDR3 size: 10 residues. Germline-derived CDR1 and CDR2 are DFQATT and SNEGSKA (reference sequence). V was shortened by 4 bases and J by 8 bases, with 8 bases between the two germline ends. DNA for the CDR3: TGCAGTGCTAATGGCCACGGCTACACCTTC. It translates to CSANGHGYTF.

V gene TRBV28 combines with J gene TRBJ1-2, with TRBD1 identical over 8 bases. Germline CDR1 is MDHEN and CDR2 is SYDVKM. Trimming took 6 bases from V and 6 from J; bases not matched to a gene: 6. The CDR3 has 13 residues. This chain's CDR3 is CASRTQGVHGYTF. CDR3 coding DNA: TGTGCCAGCAGAACACAGGGGGTCCATGGCTACACCTTC.

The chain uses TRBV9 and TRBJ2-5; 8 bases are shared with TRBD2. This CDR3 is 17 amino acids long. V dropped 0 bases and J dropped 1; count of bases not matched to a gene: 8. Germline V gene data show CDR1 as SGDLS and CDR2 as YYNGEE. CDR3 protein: CASSVGFGGRRQETQYF. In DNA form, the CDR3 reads TGTGCCAGCAGCGTAGGTTTTGGCGGGAGGCGCCAAGAGACCCAGTACTTC.

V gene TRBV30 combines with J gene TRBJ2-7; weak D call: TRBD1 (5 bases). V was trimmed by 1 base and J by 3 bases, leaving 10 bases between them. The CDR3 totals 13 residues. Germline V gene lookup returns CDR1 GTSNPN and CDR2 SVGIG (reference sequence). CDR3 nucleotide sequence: TGTGCCTGGAGTGACAGGCGATTCTACGAGCAGTACTTC. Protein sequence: CAWSDRRFYEQYF.

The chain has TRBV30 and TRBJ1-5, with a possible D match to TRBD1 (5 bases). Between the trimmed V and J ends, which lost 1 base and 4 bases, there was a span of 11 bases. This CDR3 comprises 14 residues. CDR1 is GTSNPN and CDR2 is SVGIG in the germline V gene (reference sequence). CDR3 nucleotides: TGTGCCTGGAGTGGGCAGGGTCGGAATCAGCCCCAGCATTTT. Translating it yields CAWSGQGRNQPQHF.